One and the same sample provided the 20 T cell receptor beta chains below, sequenced in a study of shared clonotypes between healthy human individuals. Using immunoSEQ multiplex PCR, the repertoire was profiled, and TCRdb retains in-frame clones only, with some absent. In the table there are 2 million to 2.5 million clones, roughly 93% of which are singletons. Sequencing was performed on naive CD4+ T cells from PBMCs. The subset: CD45RA+ positively selected. The receptors derive from a man in his late teens or twenties in good health. Some clones in this sample may be carry-over from other donors' samples.

As for this clone: This sample includes further DNA sequences coding for the same CDR3. The chain has TRBV7-9 and TRBJ2-7, with 11 bases matching TRBD1. V shed 4 bases and J 3 bases; nucleotides not matched to a gene: 5. In germline, CDR1 is SEHNR, CDR2 FQNEAQ (reference sequence). CDR3 length: 15 amino acids. The CDR3 reads CASSSPGQGVYEQYF. For the CDR3, the DNA is TGTGCCAGCAGCTCTCCGGGACAGGGGGTCTACGAGCAGTACTTC.

This clone was observed a few times. Other DNA sequences in the sample encode the same CDR3. This chain connects TRBV28 to TRBJ2-7; D perhaps matches TRBD2 (6 bases). The V gene lost 3 bases and the J gene lost 2 bases, with 8 bases spanning the gap. The CDR3 is 13 residues long. CDR1 is MDHEN and CDR2 is SYDVKM in the germline V gene. CDR3 in amino acids: CASSLRGPYEQYF. CDR3 bases: TGTGCCAGCAGTTTGCGGGGACCCTACGAGCAGTACTTC.

This chain joins TRBV5-1 and TRBJ1-3; no definite D call. This CDR3 spans 14 amino acids. The germline V gene encodes CDR1 SGHRS and CDR2 YFSETQ. Trimming took 4 bases from V and 0 from J, leaving 8 bases between them. For the CDR3, the DNA is TGCGCCAGCAGCCCGGCGGGCTCTGGAAACACCATATATTTT. Translation gives CASSPAGSGNTIYF.

The chain has TRBV5-1 and TRBJ2-7, with D hard to call. The germline CDR1 and CDR2 sequences are SGHRS and YFSETQ. V lost 3 bases to trimming and J lost 1 base, with 8 bases between them. CDR3 length: 13 amino acids. CDR3: CASSYGGSYEQYF. As DNA, the CDR3 is TGCGCCAGCAGCTACGGTGGGTCCTACGAGCAGTACTTC.

The V and J genes are TRBV6-1 and TRBJ1-2; tentatively, D is TRBD1 (5 bases). Germline V gene sequence: CDR1 MNHNS, CDR2 SASEGT. The CDR3 spans 14 residues. The ends were cut back, 7 bases at V and 5 bases at J, with 17 bases in the middle. CDR3 in DNA: TGTGCCAGCAATAACTGGGACGGAAGGTATGGCTACACCTTC. Amino acid sequence: CASNNWDGRYGYTF.

V gene TRBV28 combines with J gene TRBJ2-7; no definite D call. CDR1 and CDR2 (germline): MDHEN, SYDVKM. Trimming left V 7 bases short and J 0 bases short, with 10 bases between. There are 13 residues in the CDR3. The CDR3 reads CASNDKSSYEQYF. As DNA, the CDR3 is TGTGCCAGCAACGACAAGTCCTCCTACGAGCAGTACTTC.

This sequence joins TRBV9 and TRBJ2-5; no clear D gene. Trimming stripped 4 bases from V and 5 bases from J, with 12 bases between. Germline CDR1 and CDR2: SGDLS and YYNGEE. The CDR3 is 13 amino acids. The CDR3 nucleotides read TGTGCCAGCAGCCCCACCCCAAGGGAGACCCAGTACTTC. This sequence encodes CASSPTPRETQYF. Complete variable domain (other parts from reference TRBV9 and TRBJ2-5): DSGVTQTPKHLITATGQRVTLRCSPRSGDLSVYWYQQSLDQGLQFLIQYYNGEERAKGNILERFSAQQFPDLHSELNLSSLELGDSALYFCASSPTPRETQYFGPGTRLLVL.

This chain links TRBV28 with TRBJ2-3; maybe TRBD2 (5 bases). Trimming shortened V by 3 bases and J by 0 bases, and 13 bases separated the two germline ends. The CDR3 contains 16 residues. CDR1 is MDHEN and CDR2 is SYDVKM in the germline V gene. CDR3 DNA sequence: TGTGCCAGCAGTTTTTCTTCGCGGACTAGCACAGATACGCAGTATTTT. This codes for CASSFSSRTSTDTQYF.

This chain links TRBV4-1 with TRBJ2-5; 14 bases fit TRBD2. There are 17 residues in the CDR3. The J segment lost 7 bases and the V segment lost 8 bases, leaving 15 bases of the junction unmatched. CDR1 is MGHRA, CDR2 YSYEKL, per germline. CDR3 loop: CASHLTGTSGSGGTQYF. The CDR3 DNA reads TGCGCCAGCCACCTAACCGGGACTAGCGGGAGTGGGGGGACCCAGTACTTC.

On this clone itself: The sample has other DNA sequences that encode this CDR3 too. This sequence joins TRBV6-1 and TRBJ1-5, with D possibly being TRBD1 (6 bases). Per germline, CDR1 MNHNS and CDR2 SASEGT. The CDR3 totals 14 residues. V lost 3 bases, J lost 3 bases, and 9 bases lay in between. This CDR3 reads CASSEGGHNQPQHF. Here the CDR3 DNA reads TGTGCCAGCAGTGAGGGGGGGCACAATCAGCCCCAGCATTTT.

The DNA for the CDR3 is TGTGCCAGCAGCGTTACAGGGGACGAGGCTTTCTTT. It encodes CASSVTGDEAFF. The gene calls are TRBV7-8 and TRBJ1-1; TRBD1 matches at 7 bases. Germline trimming cut 5 bases from V and 11 bases from J; bases unmatched to any gene: 8. The CDR3 is 12 residues long. Germline V gene lookup returns CDR1 SGHVS and CDR2 FQNEAQ.

The V and J genes are TRBV7-6 and TRBJ1-4; 10 nucleotides agree with TRBD1. Losses at the gene ends were 0 bases for V and 14 bases for J; bases not matched to a gene: 12. Germline CDR1 is SGHVS and CDR2 is FNYEAQ. The CDR3 loop spans 16 amino acids. In DNA, the CDR3 is TGTGCCAGCAGCTTAGCGCTGGGACAGGGGTTTGATGGTCTGTTTTTT. Protein product: CASSLALGQGFDGLFF.

This chain links TRBV5-4 with TRBJ1-2; unclear D gene. V was trimmed by 1 base and J by 2 bases, leaving 9 bases between them. CDR1 SGHNT and CDR2 YYREEE come from the germline V gene (reference sequence). The length of the CDR3 is 14 residues. The CDR3 here is CASSLYKGNYGYTF. Here the CDR3 DNA reads TGTGCCAGCAGCTTGTATAAAGGGAACTATGGCTACACCTTC.

This chain joins TRBV9 and TRBJ2-7; 8 bases line up with TRBD1. J was trimmed by 7 bases and V by 7 bases; bases with no gene match: 7. The length of the CDR3 is 12 residues. Germline CDR1 is SGDLS and CDR2 is YYNGEE. CDR3 DNA sequence: TGTGCCAGCTCCCAGGGGGCAGGGGAGCAGTACTTC. It encodes CASSQGAGEQYF.

J is TRBJ2-7 and V is TRBV5-4; 7 positions agree with TRBD2. The CDR3 runs to 14 residues. With V trimmed by 9 bases and J by 0 bases, 9 bases remained unmatched. From germline, CDR1 is SGHNT and CDR2 YYREEE (reference sequence). CDR3 in amino acids: CATRGRDYSYEQYF. CDR3 nucleotides: TGTGCCACAAGGGGCAGGGACTACTCCTACGAGCAGTACTTC.

CDR3 coding DNA: TGTGCCAGCAGTGCCCAGGGGCGACGGGATTCACCCCTCCACTTT. It encodes CASSAQGRRDSPLHF. The chain links TRBV25-1 to TRBJ1-6, with a possible D match to TRBD1 (6 bases). The germline V gene encodes CDR1 MGHDK and CDR2 SYGVNS. The CDR3 runs to 15 residues. Trimming stripped 4 bases from V and 8 bases from J, with 15 bases between.

The count of this clone is one. The rearrangement uses TRBV9 and TRBJ2-2; D not resolved. Germline V lookup: CDR1 SGDLS, CDR2 YYNGEE. V was cut by 2 bases and J by 6 bases, with 11 bases left in between. This CDR3 has 14 amino acids. CDR3 in amino acids: CASSVSQPAGELFF. For the CDR3, the DNA is TGTGCCAGCAGCGTTTCCCAGCCGGCCGGGGAGCTGTTTTTT.

This clone was seen a handful of times. The rearrangement joins TRBV7-8 to TRBJ1-1; D not certain. Trimming took 4 bases from V and 0 from J, leaving 9 bases between them. CDR1 is SGHVS, CDR2 FQNEAQ, per germline. This CDR3 spans 14 amino acids. The CDR3 nucleotides are TGTGCCAGCAGCTCGACATCCATGAACACTGAAGCTTTCTTT. Translating it yields CASSSTSMNTEAFF.

This chain connects TRBV2 to TRBJ2-3, with TRBD1 identical over 11 bases. Trimming at V came to 7 bases and at J to 5 bases, leaving 8 bases not matched to a gene. Germline V gene data show CDR1 as SNHLY and CDR2 as FYNNEI. The CDR3 totals 15 residues. The CDR3 reads CASNGQGAYQDTQYF. The CDR3 DNA reads TGTGCCAGCAATGGACAGGGGGCGTACCAAGATACGCAGTATTTT.

The V gene is TRBV4-3, the J gene TRBJ2-7; maybe TRBD1 (5 bases). The V and J ends lost 0 bases and 0 bases respectively, with 9 bases between them. The germline V gene encodes CDR1 LGHNA and CDR2 YSLEER. There are 15 residues in the CDR3. CDR3 in DNA: TGCGCCAGCAGCCAAGAACCCGGACACTCCTACGAGCAGTACTTC. Translation: CASSQEPGHSYEQYF.